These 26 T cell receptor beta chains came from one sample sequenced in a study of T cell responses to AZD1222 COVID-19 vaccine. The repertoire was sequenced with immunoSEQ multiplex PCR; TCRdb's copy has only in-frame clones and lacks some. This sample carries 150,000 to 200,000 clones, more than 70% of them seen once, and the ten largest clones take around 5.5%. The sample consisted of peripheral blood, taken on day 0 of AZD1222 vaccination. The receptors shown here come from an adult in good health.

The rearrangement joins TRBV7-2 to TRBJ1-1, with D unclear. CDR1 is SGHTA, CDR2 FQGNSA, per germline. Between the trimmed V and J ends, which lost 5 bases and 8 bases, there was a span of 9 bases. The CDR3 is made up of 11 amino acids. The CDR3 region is CASSPRWEAFF. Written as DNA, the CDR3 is TGTGCCAGCAGCCCACGGTGGGAAGCTTTCTTT.

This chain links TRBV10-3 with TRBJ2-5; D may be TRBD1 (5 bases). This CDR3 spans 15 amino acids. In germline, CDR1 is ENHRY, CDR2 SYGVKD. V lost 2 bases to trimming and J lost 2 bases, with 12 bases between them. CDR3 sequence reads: CAISEPDSLQETQYF. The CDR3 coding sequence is TGTGCCATCAGTGAGCCCGACAGCTTACAAGAGACCCAGTACTTC.

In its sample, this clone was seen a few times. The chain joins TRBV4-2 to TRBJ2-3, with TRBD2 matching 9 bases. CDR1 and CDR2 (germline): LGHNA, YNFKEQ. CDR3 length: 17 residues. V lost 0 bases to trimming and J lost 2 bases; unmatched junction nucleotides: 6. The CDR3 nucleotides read TGTGCCAGCAGCCAAGATCTGGCGGGGGGGCCCACAGATACGCAGTATTTT. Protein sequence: CASSQDLAGGPTDTQYF.

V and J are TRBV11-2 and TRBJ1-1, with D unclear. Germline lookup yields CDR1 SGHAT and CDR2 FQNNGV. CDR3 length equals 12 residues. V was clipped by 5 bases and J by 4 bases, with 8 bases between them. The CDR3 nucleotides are TGTGCCAGCAGCACTCAAGGCACTGAAGCTTTCTTT. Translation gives CASSTQGTEAFF.

This chain's CDR3 is CASGARLNTEAFF. CDR3 coding DNA: TGTGCCAGCGGTGCCCGTTTGAACACTGAAGCTTTCTTT. V is TRBV25-1 and J is TRBJ1-1; the D is unclear. This CDR3 is 13 amino acids long. Germline CDR1 MGHDK, CDR2 SYGVNS. V dropped 8 bases and J dropped 0 bases, with 10 bases sitting between them.

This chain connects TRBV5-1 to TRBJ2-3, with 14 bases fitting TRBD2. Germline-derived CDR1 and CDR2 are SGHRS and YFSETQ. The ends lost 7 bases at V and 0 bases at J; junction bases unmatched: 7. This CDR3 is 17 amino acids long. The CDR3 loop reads CASSGLAGGLSTDTQYF. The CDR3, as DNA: TGCGCCAGCTCCGGACTAGCGGGGGGCCTTAGCACAGATACGCAGTATTTT.

DNA for the CDR3: TGTGCCAGCAGCTTATCGGGCAGGGGGCTGAGTGGCTACACCTTC. Translated: CASSLSGRGLSGYTF. The chain employs TRBV7-8 and TRBJ1-2, with 8 bases that match TRBD1. CDR1 SGHVS and CDR2 FQNEAQ come from the germline V gene. The J segment lost 7 bases and the V segment lost 2 bases, leaving 9 bases of the junction unmatched. The CDR3 consists of 15 residues.

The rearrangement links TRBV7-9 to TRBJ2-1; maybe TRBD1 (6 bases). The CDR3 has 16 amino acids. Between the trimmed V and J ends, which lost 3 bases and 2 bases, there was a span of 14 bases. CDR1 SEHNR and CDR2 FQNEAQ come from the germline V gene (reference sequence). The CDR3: CASSFLHGDTYNEQFF. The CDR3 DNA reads TGTGCCAGCAGCTTCCTCCACGGGGACACCTACAATGAGCAGTTCTTC.

The CDR3 sequence is CASRDRENTEAFF. Written as DNA, the CDR3 is TGTGCCAGCAGGGACAGAGAGAACACTGAAGCTTTCTTT. V gene TRBV27 combines with J gene TRBJ1-1; a weak D match, TRBD1 (6 bases). The CDR3 is 13 residues long. Deletions cut 6 bases from V and 1 base from J, with 9 bases between. CDR1 MNHEY and CDR2 SMNVEV come from the germline V gene (reference sequence).

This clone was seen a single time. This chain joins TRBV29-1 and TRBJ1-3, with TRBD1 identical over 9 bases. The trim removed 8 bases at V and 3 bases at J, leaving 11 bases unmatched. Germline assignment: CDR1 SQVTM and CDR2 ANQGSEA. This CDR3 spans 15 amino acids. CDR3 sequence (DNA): TGCAGCACCCTTTTGACAGGGGGAGGTGGAAACACCATATATTTT. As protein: CSTLLTGGGGNTIYF.

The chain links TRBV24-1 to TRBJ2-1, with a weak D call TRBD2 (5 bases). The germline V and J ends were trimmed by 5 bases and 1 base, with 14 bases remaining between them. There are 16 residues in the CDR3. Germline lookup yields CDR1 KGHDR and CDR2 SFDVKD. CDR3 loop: CATSVPGLGSYNEQFF. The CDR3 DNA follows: TGTGCCACCAGTGTCCCCGGACTGGGGTCCTACAATGAGCAGTTCTTC.

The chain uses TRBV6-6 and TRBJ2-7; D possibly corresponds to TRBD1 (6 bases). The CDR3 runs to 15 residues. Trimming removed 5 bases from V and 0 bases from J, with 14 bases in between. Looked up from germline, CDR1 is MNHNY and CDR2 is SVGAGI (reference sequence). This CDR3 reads CASSQPPQGSYEQYF. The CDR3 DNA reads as TGTGCCAGCAGTCAGCCACCACAGGGCTCCTACGAGCAGTACTTC.

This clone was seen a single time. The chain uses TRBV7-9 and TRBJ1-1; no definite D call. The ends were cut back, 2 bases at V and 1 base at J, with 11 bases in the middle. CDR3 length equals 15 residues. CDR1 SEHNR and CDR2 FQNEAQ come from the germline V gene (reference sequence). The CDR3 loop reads CASSLPRGSNTEAFF. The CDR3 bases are TGTGCCAGCAGCTTACCCCGGGGATCGAACACTGAAGCTTTCTTT.

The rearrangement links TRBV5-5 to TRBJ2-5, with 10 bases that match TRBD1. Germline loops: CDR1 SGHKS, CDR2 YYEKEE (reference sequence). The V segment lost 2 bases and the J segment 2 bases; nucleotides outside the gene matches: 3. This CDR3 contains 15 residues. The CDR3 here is CASSLGTGEQETQYF. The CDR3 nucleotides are TGTGCCAGCAGCTTAGGGACAGGGGAACAAGAGACCCAGTACTTC.

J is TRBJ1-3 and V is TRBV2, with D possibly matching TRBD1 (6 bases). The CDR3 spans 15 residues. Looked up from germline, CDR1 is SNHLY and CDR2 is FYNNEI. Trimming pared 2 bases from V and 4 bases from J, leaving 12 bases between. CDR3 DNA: TGTGCCAGCAGTGAACCGGGACATCCCGGAAACACCATATATTTT. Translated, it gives CASSEPGHPGNTIYF.

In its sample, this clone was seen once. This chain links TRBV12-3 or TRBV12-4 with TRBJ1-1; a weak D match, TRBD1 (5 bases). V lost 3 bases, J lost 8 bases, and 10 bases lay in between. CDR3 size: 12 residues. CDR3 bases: TGTGCCAGCAGTTTCGGGCGGACAGAAGCTTTCTTT. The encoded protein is CASSFGRTEAFF.

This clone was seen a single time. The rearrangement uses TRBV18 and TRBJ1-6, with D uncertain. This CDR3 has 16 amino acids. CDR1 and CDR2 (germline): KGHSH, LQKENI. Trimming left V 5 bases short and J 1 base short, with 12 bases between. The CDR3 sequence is CASSEDLNSYNSPLHF. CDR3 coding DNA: TGTGCCAGCTCAGAGGACTTGAATTCCTATAATTCACCCCTCCACTTT.

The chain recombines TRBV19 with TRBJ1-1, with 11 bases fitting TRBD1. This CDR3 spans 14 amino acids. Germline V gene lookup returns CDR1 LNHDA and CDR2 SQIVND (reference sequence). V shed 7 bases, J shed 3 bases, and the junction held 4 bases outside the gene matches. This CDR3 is CASTPGQGDTEAFF. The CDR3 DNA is TGTGCCAGTACCCCGGGACAGGGGGACACTGAAGCTTTCTTT.

The CDR3 is CASSPGLAGAPLLDEQYF. For the CDR3, the DNA is TGCGCCAGCAGCCCGGGACTAGCGGGAGCCCCTCTTTTGGACGAGCAGTACTTC. The chain joins TRBV5-1 to TRBJ2-7, with 14 bases aligning to TRBD2. V trimming: 4 bases; J trimming: 5 bases; junction bases outside the gene matches: 14. Per germline, CDR1 SGHRS and CDR2 YFSETQ. CDR3 size: 18 residues.

CDR3 amino acids: CASSPGGGRGTEAFF. CDR3 bases: TGTGCCAGCAGTCCCGGGGGGGGAAGGGGAACTGAAGCTTTCTTT. The chain is built from TRBV27 and TRBJ1-1; tentatively, D is TRBD1 (5 bases). The CDR3 sequence is 15 residues long. V was cut by 5 bases and J by 5 bases, with 18 bases left in between. Germline CDR1 and CDR2: MNHEY and SMNVEV (reference sequence).

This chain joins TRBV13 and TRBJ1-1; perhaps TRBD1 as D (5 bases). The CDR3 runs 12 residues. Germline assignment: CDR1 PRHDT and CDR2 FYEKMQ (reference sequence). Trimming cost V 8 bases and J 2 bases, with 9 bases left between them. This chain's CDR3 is CASRGINTEAFF. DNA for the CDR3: TGTGCCAGCCGGGGGATTAACACTGAAGCTTTCTTT. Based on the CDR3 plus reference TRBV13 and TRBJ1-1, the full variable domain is AAGVIQSPRHLIKEKRETATLKCYPIPRHDTVYWYQQGPGQDPQFLISFYEKMQSDKGSIPDRFSAQQFSDYHSELNMSSLELGDSALYFCASRGINTEAFFGQGTRLTVV.

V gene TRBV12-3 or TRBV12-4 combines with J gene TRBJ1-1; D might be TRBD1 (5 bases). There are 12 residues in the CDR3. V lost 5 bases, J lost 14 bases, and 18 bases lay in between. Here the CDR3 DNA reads TGTGCCAGCAGTCCGGGGGACCGGGAGGGATTCTTT. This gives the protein CASSPGDREGFF.

The CDR3 sequence is CASSPSGTLHYGYTF. CDR3 DNA sequence: TGTGCCAGCAGCCCCTCCGGGACCTTACACTATGGCTACACCTTC. V gene TRBV5-5 combines with J gene TRBJ1-2, with a possible D match to TRBD1 (5 bases). The CDR3 extends over 15 amino acids. Per germline, CDR1 SGHKS and CDR2 YYEKEE (reference sequence). The ends were cut back, 4 bases at V and 3 bases at J, with 16 bases in the middle.

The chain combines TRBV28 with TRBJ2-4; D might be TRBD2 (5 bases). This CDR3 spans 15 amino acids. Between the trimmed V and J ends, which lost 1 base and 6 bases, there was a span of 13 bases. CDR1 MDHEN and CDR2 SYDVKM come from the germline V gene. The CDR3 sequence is CASSLSVDWANIQYF. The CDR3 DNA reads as TGTGCCAGCAGTTTATCCGTGGACTGGGCAAACATTCAGTACTTC.

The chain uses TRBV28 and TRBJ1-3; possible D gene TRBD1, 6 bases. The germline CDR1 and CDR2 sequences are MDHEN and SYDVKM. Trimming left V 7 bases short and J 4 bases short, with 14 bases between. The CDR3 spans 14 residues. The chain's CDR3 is CASNTGTEGNTIYF. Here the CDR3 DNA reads TGTGCCAGCAACACAGGGACGGAAGGAAACACCATATATTTT.

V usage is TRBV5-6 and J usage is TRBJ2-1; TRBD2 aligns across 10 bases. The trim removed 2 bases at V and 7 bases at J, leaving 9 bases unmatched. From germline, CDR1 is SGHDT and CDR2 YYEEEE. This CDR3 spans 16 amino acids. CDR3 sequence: CASSFLAGVSGNEQFF. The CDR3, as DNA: TGTGCCAGCAGCTTCCTAGCGGGAGTGTCAGGGAATGAGCAGTTCTTC.